This T cell receptor (beta chain) was recorded in a study of shared clonotypes between healthy human individuals. Produced via immunoSEQ multiplex PCR; TCRdb's table is partial and in-frame only. This table holds fewer than 1 million clones, about 96% found once. Broader study findings: The study sampled only blood, and tissue repertoires likely differ. When naive CD4 clonotypes were compared across several donors, about 4.8% were shared.

On this clone itself: Its antigen is unidentified.

This CDR3 comprises 16 residues. The germline V gene has CDR1 MNHEY and CDR2 SMNVEV (reference sequence). The V and J ends lost 7 bases and 7 bases respectively, with 26 bases between them. Naive CD8 isolation took CD45RO-negative cells positively selected for CCR7 and excluded terminally differentiated effector memory CD45RA+ cells. Adult Caucasians living in Nashville, Tennessee made up all of the donors. Sequencing was carried out using naive CD8+ T cells sorted from blood. V usage is TRBV27 and J usage is TRBJ2-7; D perhaps matches TRBD1 (5 bases). This sequence was found in a man aged 25 to 40 in good health. CDR3 in amino acids: CASTVGPTARPGEQYF. The CDR3 DNA sequence: TGTGCCAGCACCGTTGGGCCGACAGCCCGACCAGGGGAGCAGTACTTC.